The 9 T cell receptor beta chains listed next were all sequenced from one sample in a study of CD8 T cells in acute hepatitis C reinfection. Described time point: naive CD8 control sorted from an acute-time-point sample. Method: immunoSEQ multiplex PCR; TCRdb's copy keeps in-frame clones and lacks some. The repertoire holds tens of thousands of clones, with about 87% as singletons. The sequenced material came from naive CD8+ T cells from PBMCs. Every receptor here comes from a man in his thirties or forties with chronic hepatitis C.

The V call is TRBV7-3, the J call TRBJ2-3; D is possibly TRBD2 (5 bases). The CDR3 spans 12 residues. Trimming stripped 2 bases from V and 11 bases from J, with 11 bases between. CDR1 is SGHTA, CDR2 FQGTGA, per germline. The CDR3, as DNA: TGTGCCAGCAGCTTAGGAGGAGAATGGCAGTATTTT. Translation gives CASSLGGEWQYF.

The gene calls are TRBV9 and TRBJ2-7, with no clear D. The CDR3 has 15 amino acids. Germline values: CDR1 SGDLS, CDR2 YYNGEE. Trimming took 0 bases from V and 0 from J, leaving 10 bases between them. Here the CDR3 reads CASSVGPESSYEQYF. Written as DNA, the CDR3 is TGTGCCAGCAGCGTAGGGCCGGAAAGCTCCTACGAGCAGTACTTC.

The chain links TRBV4-1 to TRBJ1-4; D ambiguous. The CDR3 extends over 13 amino acids. V lost 4 bases and J 8 bases, leaving 11 bases between the germline ends. The germline CDR1 and CDR2 sequences are MGHRA and YSYEKL. CDR3 sequence (DNA): TGCGCCAGCAGCCCAGTCGGGGTGGAAAAACTGTTTTTT. Translated, it gives CASSPVGVEKLFF.

This sequence joins TRBV19 and TRBJ2-7; 9 positions agree with TRBD1. Germline V CDR1 and CDR2: LNHDA, SQIVND (reference sequence). The CDR3 sequence is 14 residues long. With V trimmed by 5 bases and J by 3 bases, 5 bases remained unmatched. The CDR3 loop reads CASSLQGASYEQYF. CDR3 nucleotide sequence: TGTGCCAGTAGTCTACAGGGGGCCAGCTACGAGCAGTACTTC.

The chain is built from TRBV27 and TRBJ2-7; 7 bases agree with TRBD1. The CDR3 has 13 amino acids. The germline CDR1 and CDR2 sequences are MNHEY and SMNVEV (reference sequence). V trimming: 6 bases; J trimming: 2 bases; junction bases outside the gene matches: 4. The CDR3 bases are TGTGCCAGCAGCCCCGGGACAGCCTACGAGCAGTACTTC. This gives the protein CASSPGTAYEQYF.

This chain uses TRBV6-5 with TRBJ2-1; possible D gene TRBD2, 6 bases. The germline CDR1 and CDR2 sequences are MNHEY and SVGAGI. The CDR3 has 15 residues. Trimming removed 4 bases at V and 3 bases at J, with 13 bases between. CDR3 nucleotide sequence: TGTGCCAGCAGTTCGGGGACTCCCAGCTACAATGAGCAGTTCTTC. Protein sequence: CASSSGTPSYNEQFF.

The genes are TRBV7-9 and TRBJ2-2, with 8 bases lining up with TRBD1. V shed 5 bases, J shed 4 bases, and the junction held 9 bases outside the gene matches. CDR1 is SEHNR, CDR2 FQNEAQ, per germline (reference sequence). The CDR3 extends over 16 amino acids. The CDR3 spells CASSPIQGAGTGELFF. CDR3 bases: TGTGCCAGCAGCCCCATCCAGGGGGCGGGCACCGGGGAGCTGTTTTTT. The entire variable domain, with the rest obtained from reference TRBV7-9 and TRBJ2-2, is as follows: DTGVSQNPRHKITKRGQNVTFRCDPISEHNRLYWYRQTLGQGPEFLTYFQNEAQLEKSRLLSDRFSAERPKGSFSTLEIQRTEQGDSAMYLCASSPIQGAGTGELFFGEGSRLTVL.

This chain links TRBV4-1 with TRBJ1-1; D uncertain. The CDR3 loop spans 13 amino acids. With 4 bases removed from V and 0 bases from J, the gap between germline ends came to 6 bases. Germline CDR1 is MGHRA and CDR2 is YSYEKL. The CDR3 DNA sequence: TGCGCCAGCAGCCCCCACCTGAACACTGAAGCTTTCTTT. This codes for CASSPHLNTEAFF.

The gene calls are TRBV11-2 and TRBJ1-1, with 8 bases identical to TRBD1. The ends lost 3 bases at V and 8 bases at J; junction bases unmatched: 5. Germline values: CDR1 SGHAT, CDR2 FQNNGV. The CDR3 consists of 13 residues. The CDR3 sequence is CASSFGQGVEAFF. The CDR3 region has the DNA TGTGCCAGCAGCTTCGGACAGGGTGTGGAAGCTTTCTTT.